This passage covers 9 T cell receptor beta chains from one sample sequenced in a study of T cells in Graves' hyperthyroidism and ophthalmopathy. Amplified TCR beta CDR3 regions derived from RNA transcripts. RT-PCR in the first round (using the HTBI primer set) targeted the TCR CDR3. TCRdb fed the multiplex PCR reads into MiXCR, producing one record per CDR3 protein. This table holds 100,000 to 130,000 distinct CDR3 sequences, about a sixth found once. The specimen was blood. The receptors were gathered from a woman aged 50 to 60 with Graves' hyperthyroidism.

This sequence joins TRBV11-2 and TRBJ2-5; 7 nucleotides match TRBD2. The CDR3 spans 14 residues. J lost 5 bases, V lost 1 base, and 4 bases had no gene match. The germline CDR1 and CDR2 sequences are SGHAT and FQNNGV. This CDR3 reads CASSLVLAVETQYF. Here the CDR3 DNA reads TGTGCCAGCAGCTTAGTCCTAGCGGTGGAGACCCAGTACTTC.

This clonotype was seen a handful of times. This chain connects TRBV20-1 to TRBJ1-1; D perhaps matches TRBD1 (5 bases). The CDR3 is 14 amino acids. The germline CDR1 and CDR2 sequences are DFQATT and SNEGSKA (reference sequence). Trimming pared 4 bases from V and 0 bases from J, leaving 12 bases between. The CDR3 DNA is TGCAGTGCTACAAGCGACAGACTGAACACTGAAGCTTTCTTT. It codes for CSATSDRLNTEAFF.

This clonotype was seen ten or more times. V usage is TRBV5-1 and J usage is TRBJ1-2; D is ambiguous. V was cut by 1 base and J by 8 bases, with 12 bases left in between. The CDR3 covers 13 residues. Germline V gene data show CDR1 as SGHRS and CDR2 as YFSETQ. CDR3 amino acids: CASSLFGSEGYTF. The CDR3 bases are TGCGCCAGCAGCTTGTTCGGGAGTGAGGGCTACACCTTC.

This clonotype was seen repeatedly, ten times or more. The chain links TRBV24-1 to TRBJ1-2; 8 nucleotides agree with TRBD1. This CDR3 comprises 15 residues. V was clipped by 3 bases and J by 4 bases; unmatched bases: 6. Germline lookup yields CDR1 KGHDR and CDR2 SFDVKD. The CDR3 here is CATSDGQGDPYGYTF. For the CDR3, the DNA is TGTGCCACCAGTGATGGACAGGGCGATCCCTATGGCTACACCTTC.

In this sample, this clonotype turned up many times. The V gene is TRBV6-1, the J gene TRBJ1-5; 7 bases agree with TRBD1. The V gene end was trimmed by 5 bases and the J gene end by 7 bases; junction bases not matched to a gene: 8. Per germline, CDR1 MNHNS and CDR2 SASEGT. The CDR3 sequence is 14 residues long. DNA of the CDR3: TGTGCCAGCAGTTCAGACAGGGATCGGCAGCCCCAGCATTTT. Translation: CASSSDRDRQPQHF.

The chain recombines TRBV28 with TRBJ1-5; D ambiguous. The CDR3 loop spans 15 amino acids. Trimming removed 3 bases at V and 0 bases at J, with 9 bases between. From germline, CDR1 is MDHEN and CDR2 SYDVKM. The CDR3: CASSFQVTSNQPQHF. The DNA of the CDR3 is TGTGCCAGCAGTTTCCAAGTTACTAGCAATCAGCCCCAGCATTTT.

There are many counts of this clonotype. The CDR3 region has the DNA TGCAGTGCTAGCCACGGGAGGACTAGTGAGCAGTTCTTC. It encodes CSASHGRTSEQFF. The chain uses TRBV20-1 and TRBJ2-1; 7 bases are a match to TRBD2. The germline V gene has CDR1 DFQATT and CDR2 SNEGSKA (reference sequence). Germline trimming cut 3 bases from V and 9 bases from J; bases unmatched to any gene: 8. The CDR3 has 13 amino acids.

The chain links TRBV9 to TRBJ1-3, with D uncertain. Between the trimmed V and J ends, which lost 4 bases and 0 bases, there was a span of 11 bases. The CDR3 has 15 amino acids. Germline V lookup: CDR1 SGDLS, CDR2 YYNGEE. CDR3 in DNA: TGTGCCAGCAGCCATGGCGAAGGCTCTGGAAACACCATATATTTT. Translation gives CASSHGEGSGNTIYF.

This clonotype was observed at least ten times. This chain joins TRBV5-1 and TRBJ1-2; the match to TRBD1 covers 7 bases. Trimming took 4 bases from V and 1 from J; bases not matched to a gene: 16. Germline loops: CDR1 SGHRS, CDR2 YFSETQ. This CDR3 region has 18 residues. The CDR3: CASSPDLRDRTNNYGYTF. The CDR3 DNA reads as TGCGCCAGCAGCCCAGATCTTCGGGACAGAACTAATAACTATGGCTACACCTTC.